This T cell receptor (beta chain) comes out of a study of tumor and adjacent non-tumor tissue in lung cancer. Study-level background: Millions of productive TCRbeta reads were obtained per sample on average.

Worth noting for this clonotype: At one end the junction does not follow the germline gene, possibly because of a read error.

No cell sorting was done before RNA was extracted from the tissue. The library came from three nested PCR rounds adapted from ARM-PCR protocols. One entry per CDR3 protein, called by TCRdb with MiXCR from the multiplex PCR reads. The profile shows approximately 140,000 distinct CDR3 sequences, about 71% of them singletons. Germline assignment: CDR1 SGHAT and CDR2 FQNNGV. This CDR3 contains 15 residues. The chain links TRBV11-2 to TRBJ2-3; TRBD1 matches 10 bases. The clonotype originates from a man aged 55 to 70 with small cell lung cancer. Sequencing was performed on lung tumor tissue. The CDR3 here is CASRPGQGHVDTQYF. CDR3 DNA: TGTGCCAGCAGGCCGGGACAGGGGCATGTAGATACGCAGTATTTC.